The table lists the clone carrying this TCR beta chain with a few counts. These data originate in a study of blood T cells in healthy people across ages. V was shortened by 7 bases and J by 0 bases, with 16 bases between the two germline ends. The CDR3 is made up of 16 amino acids. Per the germline V gene, CDR1 is MNHEY and CDR2 is SVGAGI. With a J-beta primer mix and a sample-barcoded 5' primer, a second PCR ran about 7 to 11 cycles. TCRdb passed the 5' RACE reads through MiXCR, listing each CDR3 protein once. The sample lists almost 1 million distinct CDR3 sequences, roughly 47% occurring once. The chain uses TRBV6-5 and TRBJ2-4; possibly TRBD1 for D (6 bases). The clonotype comes from a woman aged 60-75 years in good health. Sequencing was carried out using blood. The CDR3 sequence: CASKPARGIAKNIQYF. The CDR3 DNA follows: TGTGCCAGCAAACCCGCAAGGGGGATAGCCAAAAACATTCAGTACTTC.